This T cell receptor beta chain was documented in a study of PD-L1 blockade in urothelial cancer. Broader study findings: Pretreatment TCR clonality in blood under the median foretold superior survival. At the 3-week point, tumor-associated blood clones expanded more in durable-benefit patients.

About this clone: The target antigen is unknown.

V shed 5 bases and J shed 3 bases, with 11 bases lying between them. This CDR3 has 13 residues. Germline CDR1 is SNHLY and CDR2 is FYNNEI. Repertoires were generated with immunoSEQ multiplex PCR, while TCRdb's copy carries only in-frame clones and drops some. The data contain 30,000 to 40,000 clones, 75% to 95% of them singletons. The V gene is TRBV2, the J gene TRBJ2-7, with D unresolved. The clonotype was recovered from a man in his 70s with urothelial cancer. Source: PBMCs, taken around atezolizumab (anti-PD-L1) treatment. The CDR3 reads CASSPGLGYEQYF. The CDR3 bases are TGTGCCAGCAGTCCGGGTCTCGGCTACGAGCAGTACTTC. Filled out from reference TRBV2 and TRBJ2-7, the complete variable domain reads EPEVTQTPSHQVTQMGQEVILRCVPISNHLYFYWYRQILGQKVEFLVSFYNNEISEKSEIFDDQFSVERPDGSNFTLKIRSTKLEDSAMYFCASSPGLGYEQYFGPGTRLTVT.